This T cell receptor beta chain was retrieved from a study of blood T cell repertoires in COVID-19. Study-level background: PBMCs, B-cell-depleted T cells, or T cells were the source of the cDNA or gDNA that made up the material.

Germline-derived CDR1 and CDR2 are SEHNR and FQNEAQ (reference sequence). V was clipped by 10 bases and J by 1 base; unmatched bases: 12. CDR3 length equals 17 residues. Only in-frame clones appear in the TCRdb table, and some are missing; sequencing was by immunoSEQ multiplex PCR. The profile shows fewer than 400,000 clones, 92% of them singletons. Those who participated ranged in age from roughly 18 to 100 years and resided in 20 to 30 US areas. The study assigned cohorts using participant-reported clinical history. In Cohort 3, a recovered donor had either two negative PCRs, clearance, or symptom resolution.

The rearrangement joins TRBV7-9 to TRBJ2-3; TRBD2 agrees at 12 bases. The sequencing input was PBMCs or T cells enriched from blood (not recorded which). The TCR was taken from a woman in her 30s who had recovered from COVID-19. The CDR3 sequence: CATRWASGRAGTDTQYF. The CDR3 region has the DNA TGTGCCACTCGATGGGCTAGCGGGAGGGCCGGCACAGATACGCAGTATTTT.